Listed below are T cell receptor beta chains from one sample, sequenced in a study of shared clonotypes between healthy human individuals. Here immunoSEQ multiplex PCR was the method, and the copy in TCRdb shows in-frame clones only, minus some. The data contain millions of clones, 85% to 95% of them singletons. The specimen sequenced was naive CD4+ T cells sorted from blood. The source of these receptors is a man between 18 and 29 years old in good health. Each CDR3 is given with its conserved first and last residue. Fields, in order: D gene, clone size, J gene, V gene, CDR3 protein, CDR3 DNA. D genes are given only for firm matches. For some rows the clone size is stated as once, few or many, or as a class when expanded; others skip it.

NA	NA	TRBJ2-7	TRBV7-9	CASSLQSSYEQYF	TGTGCCAGCAGCTTACAGTCCTCCTACGAGCAGTACTTC
NA	NA	TRBJ2-1	TRBV6-5	CASSYSGRQKGEQFF	TGTGCCAGCAGTTACAGCGGCAGGCAAAAGGGTGAGCAGTTCTTC
NA	NA	TRBJ2-7	TRBV11-2	CASYAVGNEQYF	TGTGCCAGCTATGCGGTCGGGAACGAGCAGTACTTC
TRBD1	NA	TRBJ2-2	TRBV4-1	CASRVDTGGTGELFF	TGCGCCAGCAGGGTGGATACAGGGGGAACCGGGGAGCTGTTTTTT
NA	NA	TRBJ2-5	TRBV27	CASSPLPPLQETQYF	TGTGCCAGCAGTCCACTCCCGCCCTTACAAGAGACCCAGTACTTC
NA	NA	TRBJ2-1	TRBV18	CASSPLAPPYNEQFF	TGTGCCAGCTCGCCACTAGCTCCTCCCTACAATGAGCAGTTCTTC
NA	NA	TRBJ1-5	TRBV19	CASPTGDRSNQPQHF	TGTGCCAGTCCGACCGGAGACAGGAGCAATCAGCCCCAGCATTTT
TRBD1	NA	TRBJ1-1	TRBV10-3	CAIREDRGRMTEAFF	TGTGCCATCAGGGAGGACAGGGGGCGGATGACTGAAGCTTTCTTT
TRBD1	NA	TRBJ1-1	TRBV7-6	CASSLGGQGGEAFF	TGTGCCAGCAGCTTAGGGGGACAGGGTGGTGAAGCTTTCTTT
NA	NA	TRBJ2-1	TRBV5-1	CASSWGRADYNEQFF	TGCGCCAGCAGCTGGGGCAGGGCGGATTACAATGAGCAGTTCTTC
NA	once	TRBJ1-1	TRBV28	CASSLWPGRASFF	TGTGCCAGCAGTTTATGGCCAGGGCGCGCGTCTTTCTTT
NA	few	TRBJ2-5	TRBV18	CASSPGTEETQYF	TGTGCCAGCTCACCCGGGACGGAAGAGACCCAGTACTTC
NA	NA	TRBJ1-1	TRBV6-6	CASSYSRTEAFF	TGTGCCAGCAGTTACTCAAGGACTGAAGCTTTCTTT
NA	NA	TRBJ2-3	TRBV7-2	CASTQGSDTQYF	TGTGCCAGCACCCAAGGGTCAGATACGCAGTATTTT
NA	NA	TRBJ1-5	TRBV2	CASSEGGLGGNQPQHF	TGTGCCAGCAGTGAGGGAGGGCTGGGGGGCAATCAGCCCCAGCATTTT
NA	NA	TRBJ2-5	TRBV2	CASIGAGVFQETQYF	TGTGCCAGCATAGGGGCAGGGGTATTCCAAGAGACCCAGTACTTC